The 8 T cell receptor beta chains below were found in one sample sequenced in a study of blood T cell repertoires in COVID-19. Libraries were prepared by immunoSEQ multiplex PCR; TCRdb keeps only in-frame clonotypes and omits some of them. This sample has roughly 70,000 clones, with roughly 89% found just once. Sequenced input: peripheral blood. The receptor set was obtained from a woman between 50 and 59 years old with active COVID-19.

The V call is TRBV11-3, the J call TRBJ2-1; TRBD2 matches 8 bases. The germline V gene has CDR1 SGHNT and CDR2 YENEEA. The V gene end was trimmed by 2 bases and the J gene end by 4 bases; junction bases not matched to a gene: 7. This CDR3 contains 16 residues. The CDR3 coding sequence is TGTGCCAGCAGCTTAAACTGGCTAGCGGGTTACAATGAGCAGTTCTTC. It is translated as CASSLNWLAGYNEQFF.

The chain combines TRBV5-1 with TRBJ2-7, with a possible D match to TRBD2 (5 bases). Trimming pared 7 bases from V and 2 bases from J, leaving 13 bases between. The germline V gene has CDR1 SGHRS and CDR2 YFSETQ. The CDR3 is 13 residues long. CDR3 residues: CASSNGGPYEQYF. The CDR3 region has the DNA TGCGCCAGCTCGAACGGAGGCCCCTACGAGCAGTACTTC.

This chain links TRBV5-4 with TRBJ1-1; TRBD1 aligns across 9 bases. Germline V gene data show CDR1 as SGHNT and CDR2 as YYREEE (reference sequence). The length of the CDR3 is 15 residues. Trimming cost V 4 bases and J 1 base; bases outside gene matches: 5. CDR3 in amino acids: CASSRGTGWNTEAFF. DNA for the CDR3: TGTGCCAGCAGCCGCGGGACAGGGTGGAACACTGAAGCTTTCTTT.

V is TRBV5-1 and J is TRBJ1-5; no definite D call. CDR1 and CDR2 (germline): SGHRS, YFSETQ. The CDR3 consists of 14 residues. Trimming took 0 bases from V and 7 from J, leaving 11 bases between them. CDR3 nucleotides: TGCGCCAGCAGCTTGGCGCCGGGTGAACAGCCCCAGCATTTT. Its protein is CASSLAPGEQPQHF.

The chain couples TRBV18 to TRBJ2-3; perhaps TRBD2 as D (6 bases). CDR1 is KGHSH, CDR2 LQKENI, per germline. Trimming removed 2 bases at V and 1 base at J, with 10 bases between. The length of the CDR3 is 15 residues. The CDR3 sequence is CASSPRPSGTDTQYF. CDR3 nucleotide sequence: TGTGCCAGCTCACCAAGACCTAGCGGCACAGATACGCAGTATTTT.

CDR3 protein: CASSLIRDSETQYF. DNA for the CDR3: TGCGCCAGCAGCTTGATCCGGGACAGTGAGACCCAGTACTTC. V usage is TRBV5-1 and J usage is TRBJ2-5, with 7 bases that match TRBD1. The germline CDR1 and CDR2 sequences are SGHRS and YFSETQ. This CDR3 is 14 amino acids long. Unmatched junction bases numbered 5, after V lost 1 base and J lost 5 bases.

This sequence joins TRBV19 and TRBJ2-3; 14 bases align to TRBD2. The V and J ends lost 6 bases and 5 bases, in that order; junction bases with no gene match: 13. Germline V lookup: CDR1 LNHDA, CDR2 SQIVND (reference sequence). The CDR3 has 18 residues. The CDR3, as DNA: TGTGCCAGTAGCCGGACAGGGACTAGCGGGAGCCTTCGAGATACGCAGTATTTT. This encodes CASSRTGTSGSLRDTQYF. The variable domain in full, completed from reference TRBV19 and TRBJ2-3, reads DGGITQSPKYLFRKEGQNVTLSCEQNLNHDAMYWYRQDPGQGLRLIYYSQIVNDFQKGDIAEGYSVSREKKESFPLTVTSAQKNPTAFYLCASSRTGTSGSLRDTQYFGPGTRLTVL.

The CDR3 loop is CASSLSLSYEQYF. CDR3 sequence (DNA): TGTGCCAGCTCACTTTCCCTCTCCTACGAGCAGTACTTC. V is TRBV18 and J is TRBJ2-7; D gene uncertain. CDR1 and CDR2 from the germline V gene are KGHSH and LQKENI. Trimming stripped 4 bases from V and 0 bases from J, with 7 bases between. This CDR3 region has 13 residues. Based on the CDR3 plus reference TRBV18 and TRBJ2-7, the full variable domain is NAGVMQNPRHLVRRRGQEARLRCSPMKGHSHVYWYRQLPEEGLKFMVYLQKENIIDESGMPKERFSAEFPKEGPSILRIQQVVRGDSAAYFCASSLSLSYEQYFGPGTRLTVT.